The sequence of this TCR beta chain was determined in a study of cytomegalovirus exposure and HLA in healthy donors. General observations from the study: Of the V segments, some could not be distinguished, including TRBV6-2 and TRBV6-3, and were excluded. Among the most significant clusters, several appeared linked to common viral pathogens in a later analysis. Among the CMV-associated chains, a few were confirmed in vitro as specific for CMV antigens.

Details on this clone: Its antigen is as yet unknown.

V dropped 0 bases and J dropped 10; count of bases not matched to a gene: 5. This CDR3 is built from 13 residues. Germline assignment: CDR1 LNHDA and CDR2 SQIVND (reference sequence). PCR was performed using 60 Vbeta and 13 Jbeta primers. Using immunoSEQ multiplex PCR, the repertoire was profiled, and TCRdb retains in-frame clones only, with some absent. This table has 100,000 to 150,000 clones, 65% to 80% appearing once. The source material was PBMCs. This TCR was sampled from a woman in her 40s in good health and CMV-seropositive. The chain carries TRBV19 and TRBJ1-2, with 7 bases identical to TRBD1. DNA for the CDR3: TGTGCCAGTAGTATAGAAGGGACAGCATTCTACACCTTC. This sequence encodes CASSIEGTAFYTF. The complete variable domain, with remaining parts taken from reference TRBV19 and TRBJ1-2, reads DGGITQSPKYLFRKEGQNVTLSCEQNLNHDAMYWYRQDPGQGLRLIYYSQIVNDFQKGDIAEGYSVSREKKESFPLTVTSAQKNPTAFYLCASSIEGTAFYTFGSGTRLTVV.